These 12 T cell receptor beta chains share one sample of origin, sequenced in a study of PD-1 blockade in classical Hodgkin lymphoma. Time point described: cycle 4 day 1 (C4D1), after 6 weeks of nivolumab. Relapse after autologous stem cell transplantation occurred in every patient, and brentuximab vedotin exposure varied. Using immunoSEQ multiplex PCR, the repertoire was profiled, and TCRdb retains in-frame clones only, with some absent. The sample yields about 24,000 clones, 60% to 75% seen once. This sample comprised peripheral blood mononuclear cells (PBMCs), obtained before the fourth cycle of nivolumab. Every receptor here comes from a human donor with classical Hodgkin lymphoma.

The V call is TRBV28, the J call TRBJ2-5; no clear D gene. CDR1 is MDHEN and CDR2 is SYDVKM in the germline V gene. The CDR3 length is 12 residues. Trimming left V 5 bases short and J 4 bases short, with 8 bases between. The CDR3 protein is CASSLRGETQYF. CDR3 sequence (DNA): TGTGCCAGCAGTCTAAGAGGAGAGACCCAGTACTTC. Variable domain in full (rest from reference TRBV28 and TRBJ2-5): DVKVTQSSRYLVKRTGEKVFLECVQDMDHENMFWYRQDPGLGLRLIYFSYDVKMKEKGDIPEGYSVSREKKERFSLILESASTNQTSMYLCASSLRGETQYFGPGTRLLVL.

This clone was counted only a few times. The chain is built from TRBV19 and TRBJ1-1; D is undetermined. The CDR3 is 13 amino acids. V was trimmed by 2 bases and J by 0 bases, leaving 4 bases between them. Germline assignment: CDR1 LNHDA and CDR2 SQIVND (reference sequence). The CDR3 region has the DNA TGTGCCAGTAGTATAACGGTGAACACTGAAGCTTTCTTT. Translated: CASSITVNTEAFF.

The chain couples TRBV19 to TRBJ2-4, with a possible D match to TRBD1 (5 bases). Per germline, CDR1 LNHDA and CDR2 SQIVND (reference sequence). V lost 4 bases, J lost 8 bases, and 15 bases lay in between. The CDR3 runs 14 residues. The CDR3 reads CASSNTWGDDIQYF. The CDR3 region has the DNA TGTGCCAGTAGTAACACATGGGGCGACGACATTCAGTACTTC.

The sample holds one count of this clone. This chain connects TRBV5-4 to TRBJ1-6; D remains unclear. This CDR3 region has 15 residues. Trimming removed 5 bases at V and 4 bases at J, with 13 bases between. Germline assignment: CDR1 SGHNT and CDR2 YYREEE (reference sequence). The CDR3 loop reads CASSSGADYNSPLHF. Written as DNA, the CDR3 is TGTGCCAGCAGTTCGGGCGCTGATTATAATTCACCCCTCCACTTT.

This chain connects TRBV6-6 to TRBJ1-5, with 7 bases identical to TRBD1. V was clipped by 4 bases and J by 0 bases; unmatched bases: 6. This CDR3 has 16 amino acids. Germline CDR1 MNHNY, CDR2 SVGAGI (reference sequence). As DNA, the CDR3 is TGTGCCAGCAGTTTCATACAGGGGTATAGCAATCAGCCCCAGCATTTT. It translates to CASSFIQGYSNQPQHF.

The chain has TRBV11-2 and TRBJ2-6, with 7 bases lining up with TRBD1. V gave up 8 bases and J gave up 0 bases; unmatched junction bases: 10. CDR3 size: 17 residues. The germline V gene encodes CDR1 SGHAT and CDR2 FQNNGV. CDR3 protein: CASPIGQALSGANVLTF. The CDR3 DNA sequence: TGTGCCAGCCCCATCGGACAGGCCCTCTCTGGGGCCAACGTCCTGACTTTC.

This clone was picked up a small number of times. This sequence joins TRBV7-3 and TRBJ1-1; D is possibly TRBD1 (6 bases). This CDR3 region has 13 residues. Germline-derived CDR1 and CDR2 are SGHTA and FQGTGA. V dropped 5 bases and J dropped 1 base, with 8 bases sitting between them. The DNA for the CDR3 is TGTGCCAGCAGCCAGGACAGGAACACTGAAGCTTTCTTT. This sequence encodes CASSQDRNTEAFF.

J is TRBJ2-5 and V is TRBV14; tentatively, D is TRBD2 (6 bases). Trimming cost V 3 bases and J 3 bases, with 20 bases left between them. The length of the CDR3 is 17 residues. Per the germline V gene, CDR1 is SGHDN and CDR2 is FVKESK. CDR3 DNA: TGTGCCAGCAGCCATTCTTCCTTTCTAGGCGGGGAAGAGACCCAGTACTTC. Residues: CASSHSSFLGGEETQYF.

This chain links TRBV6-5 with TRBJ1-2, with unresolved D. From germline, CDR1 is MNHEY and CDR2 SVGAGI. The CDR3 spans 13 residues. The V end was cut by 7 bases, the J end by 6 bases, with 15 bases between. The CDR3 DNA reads TGTGCCAGCATCCCCCAGAATAGGCATGGCTACACCTTC. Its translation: CASIPQNRHGYTF.

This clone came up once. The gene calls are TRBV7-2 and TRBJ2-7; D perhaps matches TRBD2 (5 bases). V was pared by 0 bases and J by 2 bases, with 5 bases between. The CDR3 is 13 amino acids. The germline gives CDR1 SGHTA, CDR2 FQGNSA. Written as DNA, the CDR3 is TGTGCCAGCAGCTTAGCCGGGACCTACGAGCAGTACTTC. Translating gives CASSLAGTYEQYF.

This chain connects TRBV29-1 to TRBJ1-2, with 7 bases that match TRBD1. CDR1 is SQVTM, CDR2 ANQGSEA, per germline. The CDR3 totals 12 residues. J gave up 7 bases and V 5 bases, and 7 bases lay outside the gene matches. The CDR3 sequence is CSVREQGSGYTF. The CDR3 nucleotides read TGCAGCGTTCGGGAACAGGGGAGTGGCTACACCTTC. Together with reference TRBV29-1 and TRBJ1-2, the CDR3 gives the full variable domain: SAVISQKPSRDICQRGTSLTIQCQVDSQVTMMFWYRQQPGQSLTLIATANQGSEATYESGFVIDKFPISRPNLTFSTLTVSNMSPEDSSIYLCSVREQGSGYTFGSGTRLTVV.

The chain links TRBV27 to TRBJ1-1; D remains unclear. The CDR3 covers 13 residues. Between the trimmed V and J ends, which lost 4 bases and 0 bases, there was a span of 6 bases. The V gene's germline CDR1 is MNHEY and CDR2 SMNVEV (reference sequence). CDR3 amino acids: CASSSYMNTEAFF. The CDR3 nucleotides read TGTGCCAGCAGTTCTTACATGAACACTGAAGCTTTCTTT.